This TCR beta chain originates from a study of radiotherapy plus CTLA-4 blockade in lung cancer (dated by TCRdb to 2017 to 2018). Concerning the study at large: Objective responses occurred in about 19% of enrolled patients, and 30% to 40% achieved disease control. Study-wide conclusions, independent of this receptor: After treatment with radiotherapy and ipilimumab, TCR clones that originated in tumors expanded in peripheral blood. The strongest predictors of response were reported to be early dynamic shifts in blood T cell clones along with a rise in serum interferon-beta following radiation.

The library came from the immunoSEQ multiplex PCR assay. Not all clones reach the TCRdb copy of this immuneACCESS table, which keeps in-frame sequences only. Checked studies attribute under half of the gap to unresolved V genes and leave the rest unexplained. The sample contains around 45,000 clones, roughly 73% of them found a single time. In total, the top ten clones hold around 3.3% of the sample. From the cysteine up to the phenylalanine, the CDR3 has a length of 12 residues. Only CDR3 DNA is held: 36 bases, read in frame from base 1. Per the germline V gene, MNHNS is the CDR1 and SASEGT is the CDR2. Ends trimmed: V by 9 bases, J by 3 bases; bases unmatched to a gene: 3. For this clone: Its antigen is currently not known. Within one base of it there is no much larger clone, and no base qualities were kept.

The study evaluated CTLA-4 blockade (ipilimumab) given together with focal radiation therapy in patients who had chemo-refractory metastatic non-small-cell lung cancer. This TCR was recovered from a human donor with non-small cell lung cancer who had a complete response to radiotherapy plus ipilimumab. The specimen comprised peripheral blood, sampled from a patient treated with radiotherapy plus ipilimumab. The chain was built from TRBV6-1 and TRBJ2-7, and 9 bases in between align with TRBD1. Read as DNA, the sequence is TGTGCCAGTTGGACAGGGGACTACGAGCAGTACTTC. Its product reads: CASWTGDYEQYF.